Listed below are T cell receptor beta chains from one sample, sequenced in a study of shared clonotypes between healthy human individuals. Some clones are missing from TCRdb's copy, which holds only in-frame ones; the method was immunoSEQ multiplex PCR. This sample yields 2 million to 2.5 million clones, of which 85% to 95% are seen a single time; approximately 0.4% belongs to the top ten. The sequenced sample was naive CD4+ T cells from PBMCs. All receptors derive from a man younger than 30 in good health. Some clones in this sample may be carry-over from other donors' samples. Both conserved end residues are part of each CDR3. Each record gives: J gene, clone size, D gene, V gene, CDR3 DNA, CDR3 protein. D genes are given only for firm matches. A row's size may be missing; if present it is once, few, many or a size class.

J: TRBJ2-1; size: -; D: -; V: TRBV6-1; DNA: TGTGCCAGCCGGGGACCTCACAATGAGCAGTTCTTC; CDR3: CASRGPHNEQFF
J: TRBJ1-5; size: once; D: TRBD1; V: TRBV19; DNA: TGTGCCAGTCTTCGTTCCGGGACAGGGTATTATCAGCCCCAGCATTTT; CDR3: CASLRSGTGYYQPQHF
J: TRBJ2-7; size: -; D: -; V: TRBV7-8; DNA: TGTGCCAGCAGCTTATATGTCGGGGTAAACGAGCAGTACTTC; CDR3: CASSLYVGVNEQYF
J: TRBJ1-1; size: -; D: -; V: TRBV6-1; DNA: TGTGCCAGCAGTGCCCCAACGGGCTTTTGGGGCACTGAAGCTTTCTTT; CDR3: CASSAPTGFWGTEAFF
J: TRBJ2-2; size: -; D: -; V: TRBV5-4; DNA: TGTGCCAGCAGCACAAGGACGGCTCACACCGGGGAGCTGTTTTTT; CDR3: CASSTRTAHTGELFF
J: TRBJ2-7; size: -; D: -; V: TRBV4-1; DNA: TGCGCCAGCAGCCGGACCCGGGACTGGAGCTCCTACGAGCAGTACTTC; CDR3: CASSRTRDWSSYEQYF
J: TRBJ2-3; size: -; D: TRBD1; V: TRBV18; DNA: TGTGCCAGCTCACCCCGGACAGGGGGCATGTATACGCAGTATTTT; CDR3: CASSPRTGGMYTQYF
J: TRBJ1-4; size: -; D: TRBD1; V: TRBV5-6; DNA: TGTGCCAGCAGCCTGGGAGGGGACAGGGGTGAAAAACTGTTTTTT; CDR3: CASSLGGDRGEKLFF
J: TRBJ2-2; size: once; D: TRBD2; V: TRBV9; DNA: TGTGCCAGCAGCCTAGCGGGAGGGCCCCCCGGGGAGCTGTTTTTT; CDR3: CASSLAGGPPGELFF
J: TRBJ1-5; size: -; D: -; V: TRBV15; DNA: TGTGCCACCAGCAGGGGGAGGAATCAGCCCCAGCATTTT; CDR3: CATSRGRNQPQHF
J: TRBJ2-3; size: once; D: -; V: TRBV9; DNA: TGTGCCAGCAGCGTAAGGGGCAGCACAGATACGCAGTATTTT; CDR3: CASSVRGSTDTQYF
J: TRBJ2-3; size: -; D: -; V: TRBV5-1; DNA: TGCGCCAGCAGCCCCACCTCCGCTAGCACAGATACGCAGTATTTT; CDR3: CASSPTSASTDTQYF
J: TRBJ1-2; size: -; D: -; V: TRBV6-1; DNA: TGTGCCAGCAGTAAGGGGAACTATGGCTACACCTTC; CDR3: CASSKGNYGYTF
J: TRBJ2-7; size: -; D: -; V: TRBV6-6; DNA: TGTGCCAGCAGATATGGACCGGCCTACGAGCAGTACTTC; CDR3: CASRYGPAYEQYF
J: TRBJ2-3; size: -; D: -; V: TRBV2; DNA: TGTGCCAGCAGGATGAACACAGATACGCAGTATTTT; CDR3: CASRMNTDTQYF
J: TRBJ2-7; size: -; D: -; V: TRBV10-3; DNA: TGTGCCATCAGTGAAGGGATACCCTACGAGCAGTACTTC; CDR3: CAISEGIPYEQYF
J: TRBJ2-2; size: -; D: -; V: TRBV5-1; DNA: TGCGCCAGCAGCCCACAGGGCCCGAACACCGGGGAGCTGTTTTTT; CDR3: CASSPQGPNTGELFF
J: TRBJ2-3; size: -; D: TRBD2; V: TRBV7-2; DNA: TGTGCCAGCAGCTTGTCGCTAGCGGGGACAGATACGCAGTATTTT; CDR3: CASSLSLAGTDTQYF
J: TRBJ2-3; size: -; D: TRBD1; V: TRBV5-1; DNA: TGCGCCAGCAGCTTGGGGGACAGGCCCCTACGCACAGATACGCAGTATTTT; CDR3: CASSLGDRPLRTDTQYF
J: TRBJ2-1; size: -; D: -; V: TRBV5-1; DNA: TGCGCCAGCAGCTTGTCTTCGTATCCCTACAATGAGCAGTTCTTC; CDR3: CASSLSSYPYNEQFF
J: TRBJ1-1; size: -; D: -; V: TRBV30; DNA: TGTGCCTGGAGTCTGGACACTGAAGCTTTCTTT; CDR3: CAWSLDTEAFF
J: TRBJ2-1; size: -; D: TRBD2; V: TRBV4-1; DNA: TGCGCCAGCAGCCAAGATAGCGGGCTTACCAGCACTGAGCAGTTCTTC; CDR3: CASSQDSGLTSTEQFF
J: TRBJ2-1; size: -; D: -; V: TRBV7-9; DNA: TGTGCCAGCAGCTTGGGACCTCAAGGCGATGAGCAGTTCTTC; CDR3: CASSLGPQGDEQFF
J: TRBJ1-5; size: -; D: -; V: TRBV7-6; DNA: TGTGCCAGCAGCCCCGAGGTGGGGGACCGACAGCCCCAGCATTTT; CDR3: CASSPEVGDRQPQHF
J: TRBJ1-1; size: few; D: TRBD1; V: TRBV2; DNA: TGTGCCAGCAGTGAACGGACAGGGGGGACTGAAGCTTTCTTT; CDR3: CASSERTGGTEAFF
J: TRBJ2-7; size: -; D: -; V: TRBV28; DNA: TGTGCCAGCAGTTTATTTCCGACAAGCGAGCAGTACTTC; CDR3: CASSLFPTSEQYF
J: TRBJ2-3; size: -; D: -; V: TRBV5-4; DNA: TGTGCCAGCAGCTTGGCCTGGAAAACAGAAGCACTCACAGATACGCAGTATTTT; CDR3: CASSLAWKTEALTDTQYF
J: TRBJ2-5; size: -; D: TRBD1; V: TRBV5-1; DNA: TGCGCCAGCAGCTTACAGGGGGCGGGAGAGACCCAGTACTTC; CDR3: CASSLQGAGETQYF
J: TRBJ1-3; size: -; D: -; V: TRBV5-4; DNA: TGTGCCAGCAGCTTGGTCACAGCGAATTCTGGAAACACCATATATTTT; CDR3: CASSLVTANSGNTIYF
J: TRBJ1-4; size: once; D: -; V: TRBV9; DNA: TGTGCCAGCAGCGTAGGGATTGGGGACGGAGTAAAACTGTTTTTT; CDR3: CASSVGIGDGVKLFF